The rows below give T cell receptor beta chains drawn from one sample of a study of breast tumors, draining lymph nodes, adjacent tissues. One entry per CDR3 protein, called by TCRdb with MiXCR from the multiplex PCR reads. The sample consists of fewer than 90,000 distinct CDR3 sequences, approximately 28% of them appearing once. The sequenced sample was axillary lymph node tissue. These receptors were collected from a female donor with breast cancer. Some clones in this sample may be carry-over from other donors' samples. Each CDR3 is given with its conserved first and last residue. D genes are given only for firm matches. The size entry is marked missing in some rows and otherwise reads once, few, many or a size class.

V	size	J	D	DNA	CDR3
TRBV9	many	TRBJ2-2	.	TGTGCCGCATTAGGAGGTTCAAACACCGGGGAGCTGTTTTTT	CAALGGSNTGELFF
TRBV7-9	many	TRBJ2-7	.	TGTGCCTCGACCCTGAACATCTACGAGCAGTACTTC	CASTLNIYEQYF
TRBV27	many	TRBJ1-5	.	TGTGCCAGCAGGTTGGCGCAGGGCGGCAATCAGCCCCAGCATTTT	CASRLAQGGNQPQHF
TRBV4-3	many	TRBJ1-6	.	TGCGCCAGCAGCCAAGACTTGCGCGGGGTAGGTTCACCCCTCCACTTT	CASSQDLRGVGSPLHF
TRBV6-6	many	TRBJ2-1	.	TGTGCCAGCAGTCACTCCTCAGTCGATGAGCAGTTCTTC	CASSHSSVDEQFF
TRBV6-5	many	TRBJ2-3	.	TGTGCCAGCAGTTACTCGCTACGAAGCACAGATACGCAGTATTTT	CASSYSLRSTDTQYF
TRBV6-5	many	TRBJ2-7	TRBD1	TGTGCCAGCACCTCAATTCGGGCAGGGGGCGTGCTGATCTCCTACGAGCAGTACTTC	CASTSIRAGGVLISYEQYF
TRBV30	many	TRBJ2-3	TRBD2	TGTGCCTGGGAGGAAGCGGGAGGAGGGGCAGATACGCAGTATTTT	CAWEEAGGGADTQYF
TRBV6-5	many	TRBJ1-2	.	TGTGCCAGCAGTGACATTCAGGGGCGATATGGCTACACCTTC	CASSDIQGRYGYTF
TRBV9	many	TRBJ2-1	TRBD2	TGTGCCAGCAGCGTAGGCGGGGGCTCCTACAATGAGCAGTTCTTC	CASSVGGGSYNEQFF
TRBV4-3	.	TRBJ2-1	TRBD2	TGCGCCAGCAGCCAAGATCGGGGACTAGGGTCCGGGAATGAGCAGTTCTTC	CASSQDRGLGSGNEQFF
TRBV28	many	TRBJ2-7	.	TGTGCCACCAGTAATTACGAGCAGTACTTC	CATSNYEQYF
TRBV29-1	many	TRBJ1-1	.	TGCAGCGTCAAGAACACTGAAGCTTTCTTT	CSVKNTEAFF
TRBV7-3	few	TRBJ2-1	.	TGTGCCAGCAGCCTTAGCGGGAGCCGGGACAGGGAGCAGCTCTTC	CASSLSGSRDREQLF
TRBV28	many	TRBJ1-2	TRBD1	TGTGCCAGCAGTTTACCCAAATTACCCTGGGACAGGGGAAACTATGGCTACACCTTC	CASSLPKLPWDRGNYGYTF
TRBV20-1	.	TRBJ2-6	.	TGCAGTGCTACGGATAGCCCTGGGGCCACCGTCCAGACTTTC	CSATDSPGATVQTF
TRBV30	few	TRBJ2-2	.	TGTGCCTGGAGCAGGACGAACACCGGGGAGCTGTTTTTT	CAWSRTNTGELFF
TRBV10-3	many	TRBJ2-7	TRBD2	TGTGCCATCGGGGAGGGAAGGAACGAGCAGTACTTC	CAIGEGRNEQYF
TRBV20-1	.	TRBJ1-2	TRBD1	TGCAGTACTCAGGACAGGGCCCGTGGCTCCACCTTC	CSTQDRARGSTF
TRBV5-6	.	TRBJ2-7	TRBD1	TGTGCCACCAGTGACCCAGGACAGGGCTCCTACGAGCAATACTTC	CATSDPGQGSYEQYF
TRBV30	many	TRBJ1-5	TRBD1	TGTGCCTGGAGTTACAGGGGAACACAGCCCCAGCATTTT	CAWSYRGTQPQHF
TRBV7-3	once	TRBJ1-4	.	.	CASSSLAGRSGEQFFGPGDEKLFF
TRBV7-6	many	TRBJ2-1	.	TGTGCCAGCAGCTTAGACAGGGATCAGCAGTTCTTC	CASSLDRDQQFF
TRBV7-9	many	TRBJ1-1	TRBD1	TGTGCCAGCAGCTTTGACAGGGGCAAAGCTTTCTTT	CASSFDRGKAFF
TRBV28	many	TRBJ2-3	.	TGTGCCAGCAGTTACCCCACACTAGATACGCAGTATTTT	CASSYPTLDTQYF
TRBV6-2/TRBV6-3	many	TRBJ2-1	.	TGTGCCAGCAGTTACCCAACGGATGAGCAGTTCTTC	CASSYPTDEQFF
TRBV6-5	.	TRBJ2-2	TRBD2	TGTACCAGCAGTAGAAACAGCGGGGCCGGGGAGCTGTTTTTT	CTSSRNSGAGELFF
TRBV9	.	TRBJ2-1	.	TGTGCCAGCAGCGTAGGAGGGTCCTCCTACAGTGAGCAGTTCTTC	CASSVGGSSYSEQFF
TRBV6-4	many	TRBJ2-1	TRBD2	TGTGCCAGCAGTGTGACTCTAGCGGCAGAGCAGTTCTTC	CASSVTLAAEQFF
TRBV20-1	many	TRBJ1-2	.	TGCAGTGCTAGGTCGGCAGGGGATGGCTACACCTTC	CSARSAGDGYTF
TRBV11-2	.	TRBJ1-2	TRBD1	TGTGCCAGCAGTCGCCAGGGGGATGCCTACACCTTC	CASSRQGDAYTF
TRBV7-2	.	TRBJ1-2	TRBD1	TGTGCCAGCAGCTTAGCAGGGACAGGGAACTATGGCTACACCTTC	CASSLAGTGNYGYTF
TRBV11-2	many	TRBJ2-2	.	TGTGCCAGCAGCTTACATTCCGGGACAAGCACCGGGGAGCTGTTTTTT	CASSLHSGTSTGELFF
TRBV7-2	many	TRBJ2-1	.	TGTGCCAGCAGCTTAGCGGTTTACAATGAGCAGTTCTTC	CASSLAVYNEQFF
TRBV3-1	many	TRBJ2-7	.	TGTGCCAGCAGCCAAGACTTAGCGCCGTCCTACGAGCAGTACTTC	CASSQDLAPSYEQYF
TRBV7-9	.	TRBJ1-5	.	TGTGCCAGCAGCTTAGCGGAGGGGGACAATCAGCCCCAGCATTTT	CASSLAEGDNQPQHF
TRBV7-9	many	TRBJ2-2	.	TGTGCCAGCAGCCCTACCCCCGGAACACATTCGAACACCGGGGAGCTGTTTTTT	CASSPTPGTHSNTGELFF
TRBV6-6	many	TRBJ2-1	TRBD2	TGTGCCAGCAGCCCCGCTTCTCTCGGGGGGAACTCCTACAATGAGCAGTTCTTC	CASSPASLGGNSYNEQFF
TRBV20-1	.	TRBJ2-1	TRBD2	TGCAGTGCTAGAAGGGGGGTAGCGGGAGCTCGTGAGCAGTTCTTC	CSARRGVAGAREQFF
TRBV12-3/TRBV12-4	many	TRBJ2-3	.	TGTGCCAGCAGTTTATATACTGGCGGTACAGATACGCAGTATTTT	CASSLYTGGTDTQYF
TRBV13	many	TRBJ2-1	TRBD1	TGTGCCAGCAGCGCGGACAGGGGGCATTTAAATGAGCAGTTCTTC	CASSADRGHLNEQFF
TRBV6-5	many	TRBJ1-6	.	TGTGCCAGCAGTCACTCGAGACGGGAACCGAATTCACCCCTCCACTTT	CASSHSRREPNSPLHF
TRBV9	once	TRBJ2-3	.	TGTGCCAGCAGCGCCATTGAAGATACGCAGTGTTTT	CASSAIEDTQCF
TRBV12-3/TRBV12-4	.	TRBJ1-5	.	TGTGCCGGCAGTTTCACAGGGTTGGGGGAGCCCCAGCATTTT	CAGSFTGLGEPQHF
TRBV20-1	many	TRBJ1-5	TRBD1	TGCAGTGCTAGAGCCCTTTATTATCGCTGGGGACAGGGGAAGTATCAGCCCCAGCATTTT	CSARALYYRWGQGKYQPQHF
TRBV6-2/TRBV6-3	many	TRBJ2-7	.	TGTGCCAGCACCCCGTCCCGGCCGTGGGAGCAGTACTTC	CASTPSRPWEQYF
TRBV30	many	TRBJ2-7	TRBD1	TGTGCCTGGAGTGCCGACAGGGGGCGGGAGCAGTACTTC	CAWSADRGREQYF
TRBV20-1	.	TRBJ1-4	.	TGCAGTGCTATCGGGGCATATAATTCACCCCTTCAGGAAAAACTGTTTTTT	CSAIGAYNSPLQEKLFF
TRBV7-2	few	TRBJ2-2	.	TGTGCCAGCGGCTTAGCGAGGTCGGGGGCCACCGGGGGGCTGTTTTTT	CASGLARSGATGGLFF
TRBV7-8	many	TRBJ1-5	TRBD1	TGTGCCAGCAGCTTAAGGACAGGGGCGAATCAGCCCCAGCATTTT	CASSLRTGANQPQHF
TRBV2	many	TRBJ2-7	.	TGTGCCAGCAGTGAAGACAGGGCTTTATTCTACGAGCAGTACTTC	CASSEDRALFYEQYF
TRBV20-1	many	TRBJ2-6	.	TGCAGTGCTAGAGTCCGGGGTACTGGGGCCAACGTCCTGACTTTC	CSARVRGTGANVLTF
TRBV24-1	many	TRBJ2-7	TRBD2	TGTGCCACCAGTGATTCAGGGACGGGAGGCTCCTACGAGCAGTACTTC	CATSDSGTGGSYEQYF
TRBV7-9	many	TRBJ2-1	TRBD2	TGTGCCAGCAGCGTCCTAGCGGGAGATGAGCAGTTCTTC	CASSVLAGDEQFF
TRBV2	few	TRBJ1-1	.	TGTGCCAGGAACCGGGGGCCGAACACTGAAGCTTTCTTT	CARNRGPNTEAFF